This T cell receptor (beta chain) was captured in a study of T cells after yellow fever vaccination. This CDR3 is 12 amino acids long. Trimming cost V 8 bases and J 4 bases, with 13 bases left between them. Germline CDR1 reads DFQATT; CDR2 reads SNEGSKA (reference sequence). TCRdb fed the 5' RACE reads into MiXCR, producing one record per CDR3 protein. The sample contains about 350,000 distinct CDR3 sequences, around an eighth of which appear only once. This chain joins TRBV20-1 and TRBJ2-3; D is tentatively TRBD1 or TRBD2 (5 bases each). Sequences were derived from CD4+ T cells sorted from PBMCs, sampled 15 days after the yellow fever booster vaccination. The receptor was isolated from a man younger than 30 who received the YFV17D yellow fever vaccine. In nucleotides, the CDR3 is TGCAGTATCAAGGGGACGGCAGATACGCAGTATTTT. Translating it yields CSIKGTADTQYF.